These T cell receptor beta chains were read from a single sample in a study of blood T cell repertoires in COVID-19. Assay: immunoSEQ multiplex PCR; the TCRdb copy retains only in-frame clones and omits some. The sample carries some 70,000 clones, under 85% recorded once. Sequencing input: peripheral blood. These receptors were collected from a man aged 60 to 69 with COVID-19, enrolled during active disease. Both conserved end residues are part of each CDR3. A D gene is named only where the DNA matches it firmly. Not all rows give a size; the values are once, few, many and, for expanded clones, a class.

TGCGCCAGCAGCCTACAGGGCAATGAGCAGTTCTTC	CASSLQGNEQFF	NA	TRBV5-1	TRBJ2-1	NA	12
TGTGCCAGCAGCCAAGAGAGGATAGCGGGATCGGTGCAGTTCTTC	CASSQERIAGSVQFF	NA	TRBV4-2	TRBJ2-1	TRBD2	15
TGTGCCAGCAGTCCTGGGACAGGGGAAGCTGGCTACACCTTC	CASSPGTGEAGYTF	once	TRBV28	TRBJ1-2	TRBD1	14
TGTGCCAGCAGCTTGGCCTGGACAGCCGGCACGGGAACCGGGGAGCTGTTTTTT	CASSLAWTAGTGTGELFF	once	TRBV5-6	TRBJ2-2	NA	18
TGTGCCAGTAGTTCAAGAGGGACTAAGAACACCGGGGAGCTGTTTTTT	CASSSRGTKNTGELFF	NA	TRBV19	TRBJ2-2	TRBD2	16
TGCGCCAGCAGTGAGGGCCAGGGGGAAGCTTTCTTT	CASSEGQGEAFF	NA	TRBV10-1	TRBJ1-1	NA	12
TGTGCCAGCAGCCCCGAGACAGGGGGGGAGACCCAGTACTTC	CASSPETGGETQYF	NA	TRBV11-1	TRBJ2-5	TRBD1	14
TGTGCCAGCAGTATGACAGGGAATCAGCCCCAGCATTTT	CASSMTGNQPQHF	few	TRBV7-6	TRBJ1-5	TRBD1	13
TGTGCCAGCAGTACCATTACCGGGACTAGATCTATTGTGGCAGATACGCAGTATTTT	CASSTITGTRSIVADTQYF	once	TRBV6-2/TRBV6-3	TRBJ2-3	TRBD2	19
TGTGCCTGGAGTGTATTAGTCGACATTCAGTACTTC	CAWSVLVDIQYF	NA	TRBV30	TRBJ2-4	NA	12
TGCGCCAGCAGTGTAGACTATGGCTACACCTTC	CASSVDYGYTF	medium-sized	TRBV10-1	TRBJ1-2	NA	11
TGCGCCAGCAGTGACTCCCTCGAGCAGTACTTC	CASSDSLEQYF	NA	TRBV10-2	TRBJ2-7	NA	11
TGTGCCAGCAGCCGGCGGGGGGCGGGAGAGACCCAGTACTTC	CASSRRGAGETQYF	NA	TRBV3-1/TRBV3-2	TRBJ2-5	TRBD2	14
TGTGCCAGCAGCTCCAGTTGGTCCTCTGGAAACACCATATATTTT	CASSSSWSSGNTIYF	NA	TRBV11-2	TRBJ1-3	NA	15
TGCGCCAGCAGCTTCGGGACTAGCGGGAGGGATACGCAGTATTTT	CASSFGTSGRDTQYF	few	TRBV5-1	TRBJ2-3	TRBD2	15
TGTGCCAGCAGTTTATACACAGCCAGTTATGGCTACACCTTC	CASSLYTASYGYTF	few	TRBV28	TRBJ1-2	NA	14
TGTGCCAGCAGCCCCGGACAGGTTCGACAGTACTTC	CASSPGQVRQYF	NA	TRBV6-2/TRBV6-3	TRBJ2-7	TRBD1	12
TGTGCCAGCACCCGAGGGGGTGAGGGTGGCTACACCTTC	CASTRGGEGGYTF	NA	TRBV7-9	TRBJ1-2	NA	13
TGCGCCAGCAGCCAAGAGCGGGGGGGCCCAGATACGCAGTATTTT	CASSQERGGPDTQYF	NA	TRBV4-1	TRBJ2-3	TRBD2	15
TGTGCCAGTACTGACAGGGGGCGTCGTGGGGAGCTGTTTTTT	CASTDRGRRGELFF	NA	TRBV19	TRBJ2-2	TRBD1	14
TGTGCCAGCAGCCCGACCGGGACTAATGGGGCCAACGTCCTGACTTTC	CASSPTGTNGANVLTF	NA	TRBV11-2	TRBJ2-6	TRBD2	16
TGTGCCAGCAGCCTAACAGGGGGCAAGGGAAACACCATATATTTT	CASSLTGGKGNTIYF	NA	TRBV27	TRBJ1-3	TRBD1	15
TGTGCCAGTAGTCAGGACAGGGAGGGCACTGAAGCTTTCTTT	CASSQDREGTEAFF	NA	TRBV19	TRBJ1-1	TRBD1	14
TGTGCCACCAGCAGAGATCGGGGGACCCGGGGGATCACAGATACGCAGTATTTT	CATSRDRGTRGITDTQYF	NA	TRBV15	TRBJ2-3	NA	18
TGTGCCAGCAGCTTAAAAAGAGGCGGGGAGCTGTTTTTT	CASSLKRGGELFF	NA	TRBV11-2	TRBJ2-2	NA	13
TGTGCCTGGACTCCCGGGACAGGGGATGAAAAACTGTTTTTT	CAWTPGTGDEKLFF	NA	TRBV30	TRBJ1-4	TRBD1	14
TGCGCCAGCAGCTTCCGGGACAGACTAACAGATACGCAGTATTTT	CASSFRDRLTDTQYF	NA	TRBV5-1	TRBJ2-3	TRBD1	15
TGTGCCAGTAGTGGTCCCGGAGGGGCGAACACTGAAGCTTTCTTT	CASSGPGGANTEAFF	NA	TRBV19	TRBJ1-1	NA	15
TGTGCCAGCAGCTTAGAAGGACTAGTTTCGGATGAGCAGTTCTTC	CASSLEGLVSDEQFF	NA	TRBV7-9	TRBJ2-1	TRBD2	15
TGCGCCAGCAGTACCTTGGGACTAACACAACCCACTGAAGCTTTCTTT	CASSTLGLTQPTEAFF	NA	TRBV5-1	TRBJ1-1	NA	16
TGTGCCATCAGTGTCGGCGGGGGATCAGATACGCAGTATTTT	CAISVGGGSDTQYF	NA	TRBV10-3	TRBJ2-3	TRBD2	14
TGTGCCAGCGGGGGACTAGCTTCCTACAATGAGCAGTTCTTC	CASGGLASYNEQFF	NA	TRBV6-5	TRBJ2-1	TRBD2	14
TGTGCCAGCAGCTCGACTAGCGGGGGATCGGATGAGCAGTTCTTC	CASSSTSGGSDEQFF	NA	TRBV7-9	TRBJ2-1	TRBD2	15
TGTGCCAGCAGCTTAGGGGGCGCCGGGGAGCTGTTTTTT	CASSLGGAGELFF	few	TRBV7-3	TRBJ2-2	NA	13
TGTGCCAGCAGTACCCGGAGCTCCTATAATTCACCCCTCCACTTT	CASSTRSSYNSPLHF	NA	TRBV2	TRBJ1-6	NA	15
TGTGCCAGCAGCGAACAGGGGAATTCACCCCTCCACTTT	CASSEQGNSPLHF	NA	TRBV5-6	TRBJ1-6	TRBD1	13
TGTGCCAGCAGCTCCAGGGACACTAACTATGGCTACACCTTC	CASSSRDTNYGYTF	many	TRBV7-9	TRBJ1-2	NA	14
TGTGCCAGCGTACGGGACAGCCAAGAGACCCAGTACTTC	CASVRDSQETQYF	few	TRBV21-1	TRBJ2-5	NA	13
TGTGCCAGTAGCCTGCCGGGAGAGGTTATAGAGACCCAGTACTTC	CASSLPGEVIETQYF	NA	TRBV19	TRBJ2-5	NA	15
TGTGCCAGCAGTCTTAGCGGCTCAGGGGAGACCCAGTACTTC	CASSLSGSGETQYF	NA	TRBV2	TRBJ2-5	NA	14
TGCGCCAGCAGCTTGGGAGGGCGAGGCGCCTATGGCTACACCTTC	CASSLGGRGAYGYTF	once	TRBV5-1	TRBJ1-2	NA	15
TGTGCCAGCAGCTTACTATCTAGCGGGCTGAACACCGGGGAGCTGTTTTTT	CASSLLSSGLNTGELFF	NA	TRBV11-2	TRBJ2-2	TRBD2	17
TGTGCCAGCACCCCTTCAAGCGGGGAGACCCAGTACTTC	CASTPSSGETQYF	NA	TRBV28	TRBJ2-5	NA	13
TGTGCCAGCAGCGTATTTAACAGGTCATTCAGGGAGACCCAGTACTTC	CASSVFNRSFRETQYF	NA	TRBV9	TRBJ2-5	NA	16
TGTGCCAGCAGCTTGACGGACAGGGGGCGGGAGCAGTACTTC	CASSLTDRGREQYF	NA	TRBV5-4	TRBJ2-7	TRBD1	14
TGTGCCAGCAGCCCACGGGCACTAGCGGGAGGGAAGGAGACCCAGTACTTC	CASSPRALAGGKETQYF	NA	TRBV11-3	TRBJ2-5	TRBD2	17
TGTGCCACCAGCCCGGGATTTAGCTCTGGAAACACCATATATTTT	CATSPGFSSGNTIYF	NA	TRBV15	TRBJ1-3	NA	15
TGTGCCAGCAGGGGAGAGCGGGGGGCGCACAATGAGCAGTTCTTC	CASRGERGAHNEQFF	NA	TRBV2	TRBJ2-1	TRBD2	15
TGTGCCAGCAGCCGGGGGACAGGCGAATCTGGGGCCAACGTCCTGACTTTC	CASSRGTGESGANVLTF	NA	TRBV7-9	TRBJ2-6	TRBD1	17
TGCGCCAGCAGCTTGGGGACAGGGGGAGATACGCAGTATTTT	CASSLGTGGDTQYF	NA	TRBV5-1	TRBJ2-3	TRBD1	14
TGTGCCAGTAGTTCGGACAGTTATGGCTACACCTTC	CASSSDSYGYTF	NA	TRBV19	TRBJ1-2	NA	12
TGTGCCAGCAGCTTAAGTCTAGCGGGAGCAGAGACCCAGTACTTC	CASSLSLAGAETQYF	NA	TRBV7-2	TRBJ2-5	TRBD2	15
TGTGCCAGCAGCCAAGAAGGGGTCACTGAAGCTTTCTTT	CASSQEGVTEAFF	few	TRBV3-1/TRBV3-2	TRBJ1-1	NA	13
TGTGCCAGCAGCCCCAGATGGAGTGGTGGGAATTCACCCCTCCACTTT	CASSPRWSGGNSPLHF	NA	TRBV14	TRBJ1-6	NA	16
TGTGCCAGCAGCCTTACAGGGGCTACTTACTACGAGCAGTACTTC	CASSLTGATYYEQYF	NA	TRBV7-9	TRBJ2-7	TRBD1	15
TGTGCCAGCAGCTTGTTCCCCGGTGGCGTGACGGGCTCCTACAATGAGCAGTTCTTC	CASSLFPGGVTGSYNEQFF	NA	TRBV7-6	TRBJ2-1	NA	19
TGTGCCAGCAGCGGGGTTGGCGGGGCAGATACGCAGTATTTT	CASSGVGGADTQYF	NA	TRBV2	TRBJ2-3	NA	14
TGTGCCAGCAGTCTCGGGACAGGGGGGGTCACAGATACGCAGTATTTT	CASSLGTGGVTDTQYF	NA	TRBV28	TRBJ2-3	TRBD1	16
TGTGCCAGCACCCAAGGGGCGGGGGGGCCGGAGTTCTTC	CASTQGAGGPEFF	NA	TRBV27	TRBJ2-1	TRBD2	13
TGTGCCAGCAGTCGTACACGCACAGATACGCAGTATTTT	CASSRTRTDTQYF	NA	TRBV2	TRBJ2-3	NA	13